Listed here are 21 T cell receptor beta chains from one sample, sequenced in a study of T cell responses to AZD1222 COVID-19 vaccine (dated by TCRdb to about 2021). The library was generated by the immunoSEQ multiplex PCR assay. The table comes from immuneACCESS by way of TCRdb, which keeps in-frame sequences with V and J called. Part of the clones is missing from these tables; in studies checked, under half for an unresolved V gene and the rest for unknown reasons. The sample yields 140,000 to 150,000 clones; around nine tenths were counted once. Jointly, the top ten make up around 1.7% of the sample. The label giving this sample's time point can be read as: baseline before first vaccination. The sequencing here drew on peripheral blood, taken on day 0 of AZD1222 vaccination. The receptors shown here come from an adult in good health.

There are a few counts of this clone. The V gene is TRBV2, the J gene TRBJ2-4, with a tentative D call TRBD2 (5 bases). Trimming removed 3 bases from V and 0 bases from J, with 6 bases in between. The CDR3 extends over 14 amino acids. Germline CDR1 is SNHLY and CDR2 is FYNNEI. CDR3 in DNA: TGTGCCAGCAGTGAGAGGGTAGCCAAAAACATTCAGTACTTC. This codes for CASSERVAKNIQYF.

This rearrangement joins TRBV12-2 to TRBJ1-4; the DNA was not compared with TRBD1, the D call given in the table. TRBV12-2 is deemed a pseudogene. There are 18 residues in the CDR3. Here the CDR3 reads CASRSGTGERATNEKLFF. CDR3 nucleotides: TGTGCAAGTCGCTCCGGGACAGGGGAAAGGGCAACTAATGAAAAACTGTTTTTT.

The chain has TRBV7-2 and TRBJ2-7; 7 bases are shared with TRBD2. The germline CDR1 and CDR2 sequences are SGHTA and FQGNSA. The CDR3 runs 15 residues. The V and J ends lost 0 bases and 3 bases, in that order; junction bases with no gene match: 5. CDR3 region: CASSLASTGGYEQYF. The CDR3 DNA reads as TGTGCCAGCAGCTTAGCCTCGACGGGGGGCTACGAGCAGTACTTC.

The CDR3 DNA reads as TGCGCCAGCAGCTTACAGGGTACGGATTCACCCCTCCACTTT. Translated: CASSLQGTDSPLHF. This chain joins TRBV5-1 and TRBJ1-6; TRBD1 is a possible D gene (6 bases). Germline values: CDR1 SGHRS, CDR2 YFSETQ. V was clipped by 2 bases and J by 8 bases, with 11 bases between them. This CDR3 region has 14 residues.

This clone has just one count. The junction departs from germline at one end; a sequencing error may be responsible. This sequence joins TRBV16 and TRBJ1-5; D ambiguous. The CDR3 is made up of 15 amino acids. Germline CDR1 reads KGHSY; CDR2 reads FQNENV. The CDR3 sequence: CVSSQVLPGNQPQHF. The CDR3 coding sequence is TGTGTCAGCAGCCAAGTCCTGCCGGGCAATCAGCCCCAGCATTTT.

The chain uses TRBV6-6 and TRBJ1-2; D is ambiguous. V shed 0 bases and J shed 4 bases, with 6 bases lying between them. The CDR3 runs to 13 residues. Germline CDR1 and CDR2: MNHNY and SVGAGI (reference sequence). The CDR3 is CASSYSPSYGYTF. The CDR3 nucleotides are TGTGCCAGCAGTTACTCCCCGAGCTATGGCTACACCTTC.

CDR3: CASSSTRGGEQFF. DNA for the CDR3: TGTGCCAGCAGCTCCACTAGGGGGGGTGAGCAGTTCTTC. The rearrangement links TRBV7-9 to TRBJ2-1; D may be TRBD2 (7 bases). Deletions cut 4 bases from V and 9 bases from J, with 13 bases between. Germline CDR1 and CDR2: SEHNR and FQNEAQ (reference sequence). The CDR3 totals 13 residues.

The gene calls are TRBV12-3 or TRBV12-4 and TRBJ1-1; D remains ambiguous. This CDR3 has 13 residues. Trimming stripped 6 bases from V and 7 bases from J, with 15 bases between. The CDR3 loop is CASRPGGLDEAFF. DNA for the CDR3: TGTGCCAGCAGGCCCGGCGGGCTCGATGAAGCTTTCTTT.

The V call is TRBV6-5, the J call TRBJ1-5; no clear D gene. The CDR3 totals 13 residues. The germline V gene has CDR1 MNHEY and CDR2 SVGAGI. V lost 0 bases, J lost 7 bases, and 7 bases lay in between. DNA for the CDR3: TGTGCCAGCAGTTACTCCAATGGGCAGCCCCAGCATTTT. The encoded protein is CASSYSNGQPQHF.

The J gene is TRBJ1-2, the V gene TRBV9; D is undetermined. The CDR3 length is 16 residues. The V and J ends lost 4 bases and 3 bases respectively, with 19 bases between them. Germline CDR1 is SGDLS and CDR2 is YYNGEE. The CDR3 region is CASSPSSSLADYGYTF. The CDR3 coding sequence is TGTGCCAGCAGCCCCTCTAGCTCCCTCGCGGACTATGGCTACACCTTC. The variable domain in full, with the rest retrieved from reference TRBV9 and TRBJ1-2, is DSGVTQTPKHLITATGQRVTLRCSPRSGDLSVYWYQQSLDQGLQFLIQYYNGEERAKGNILERFSAQQFPDLHSELNLSSLELGDSALYFCASSPSSSLADYGYTFGSGTRLTVV.

This clone was picked up one time. The rearrangement uses TRBV6-1 and TRBJ2-7, with 12 bases aligning to TRBD2. Looked up from germline, CDR1 is MNHNS and CDR2 is SASEGT. The CDR3 is 18 residues long. The V segment lost 2 bases and the J segment 2 bases; nucleotides outside the gene matches: 10. The CDR3: CASSERQGLAGPAYEQYF. The CDR3 region has the DNA TGTGCCAGCAGTGAAAGGCAGGGACTAGCGGGCCCAGCCTACGAGCAGTACTTC.

The rearrangement joins TRBV3-1 (or the pseudogene TRBV3-2) to TRBJ2-7, with D perhaps TRBD1 or TRBD2 (5 bases each). Per germline, CDR1 LGHDT and CDR2 YNNKEL (reference sequence). The CDR3 is 15 residues long. Trimming cost V 5 bases and J 6 bases, with 20 bases left between them. This CDR3 reads CASSYLGTDPSEQYF. CDR3 in DNA: TGTGCCAGCAGCTACCTAGGGACGGACCCTAGCGAGCAGTACTTC.

The rearrangement uses TRBV7-6 and TRBJ2-7; unclear D gene. The CDR3 length is 13 residues. Per germline, CDR1 SGHVS and CDR2 FNYEAQ. The V gene lost 4 bases and the J gene lost 5 bases, with 12 bases spanning the gap. CDR3 nucleotides: TGTGCCAGCAGCTCCTACCGCCGTCACGAGCAGTACTTC. Translating it yields CASSSYRRHEQYF.

The gene calls are TRBV5-1 and TRBJ2-1; D is tentatively TRBD1 or TRBD2 (5 bases each). The length of the CDR3 is 11 residues. Trimming stripped 3 bases from V and 15 bases from J, with 13 bases between. Germline assignment: CDR1 SGHRS and CDR2 YFSETQ. CDR3 protein: CASSYRDLSFF. DNA of the CDR3: TGCGCCAGCAGCTACCGGGACCTCTCGTTCTTC.

J is TRBJ1-5 and V is TRBV27; D gene unclear. The CDR3 runs 14 residues. The V end lost 6 bases, the J end lost 1 base, and 10 bases lay between the germline ends. Germline V gene sequence: CDR1 MNHEY, CDR2 SMNVEV (reference sequence). CDR3 bases: TGTGCCAGCAGGATAGTAGGGAGCAATCAGCCCCAGCATTTT. This sequence encodes CASRIVGSNQPQHF.

The chain is built from TRBV5-4 and TRBJ2-3; D is ambiguous. The CDR3 is made up of 14 amino acids. Germline lookup yields CDR1 SGHNT and CDR2 YYREEE (reference sequence). V was shortened by 2 bases and J by 2 bases, with 9 bases between the two germline ends. The CDR3 is CASSFVQPTDTQYF. CDR3 bases: TGTGCCAGCAGCTTTGTCCAGCCCACAGATACGCAGTATTTT.

The chain uses TRBV10-3 and TRBJ2-7, with D unresolved. The V and J ends lost 5 bases and 4 bases respectively, with 15 bases between them. CDR3 length: 14 amino acids. Germline V gene lookup returns CDR1 ENHRY and CDR2 SYGVKD. CDR3 sequence (DNA): TGTGCCATCAGTTCACCGATTGGGCTATACGAGCAGTACTTC. Translated, it gives CAISSPIGLYEQYF.

The V gene is TRBV6-5, the J gene TRBJ1-5; D possibly corresponds to TRBD1 (5 bases). V shed 0 bases and J shed 6 bases, with 12 bases lying between them. Germline V gene sequence: CDR1 MNHEY, CDR2 SVGAGI. CDR3 size: 15 residues. The CDR3 DNA reads TGTGCCAGCAGTTACTCCGGGACCCCATCTCAGCCCCAGCATTTT. It codes for CASSYSGTPSQPQHF.

The V and J genes are TRBV10-1 and TRBJ2-1; TRBD2 aligns across 15 bases. V lost 10 bases and J lost 7; bases outside the gene matches: 8. The CDR3 loop spans 15 amino acids. Germline V lookup: CDR1 WNHNN, CDR2 SYGVQD (reference sequence). The CDR3 protein is CATGLAGGPGNEQFF. CDR3 coding DNA: TGCGCCACCGGACTAGCGGGAGGGCCTGGGAATGAGCAGTTCTTC.

Here the CDR3 reads CSVESPGTGAYEQYF. The DNA for the CDR3 is TGCAGCGTTGAATCCCCCGGGACAGGGGCCTACGAGCAGTACTTC. The V and J genes are TRBV29-1 and TRBJ2-7; 10 bases line up with TRBD1. Germline values: CDR1 SQVTM, CDR2 ANQGSEA. This CDR3 region has 15 residues. The ends lost 2 bases at V and 2 bases at J; junction bases unmatched: 6.

This chain connects TRBV29-1 to TRBJ2-5; D remains ambiguous. V was pared by 3 bases and J by 5 bases, with 16 bases between. This CDR3 is built from 14 residues. Germline values: CDR1 SQVTM, CDR2 ANQGSEA. CDR3 in amino acids: CSVDSLLGRETQYF. CDR3 DNA: TGCAGCGTTGATAGCTTACTTGGGCGGGAGACCCAGTACTTC.